The 31 T cell receptor beta chains below come from one sample, sequenced in a study of identical twins. In TCRdb, the 5' RACE reads were re-called with MiXCR into one record per CDR3 protein. In the table there are 750,000 to 950,000 distinct CDR3 sequences, around an eighth of which are singletons. The same sample was also used in a study of yellow fever vaccine responses in identical twins.

Sequencing was done on a sample of PBMCs. Every receptor here comes from a woman between 18 and 29 years old in good health.

The chain carries TRBV3-1 and TRBJ2-3; D perhaps matches TRBD2 (5 bases). This CDR3 has 15 residues. V lost 0 bases and J 14 bases, leaving 21 bases between the germline ends. Germline V gene data show CDR1 as LGHDT and CDR2 as YNNKEL (reference sequence). The CDR3 DNA sequence: TGTGCCAGCAGCCAAGACAGGACCTCTGGGCTCCTAGCGTATTTT. It specifies CASSQDRTSGLLAYF.

This clonotype was seen a few times. The chain couples TRBV3-1 to TRBJ1-1; D not resolved. The CDR3 has 17 amino acids. V lost 0 bases to trimming and J lost 0 bases, with 14 bases between them. Germline V gives CDR1 LGHDT, CDR2 YNNKEL (reference sequence). The CDR3, as DNA: TGTGCCAGCAGCCAAGAGCGGGCAGGTTTAATGAACACTGAAGCTTTCTTT. Encoded protein: CASSQERAGLMNTEAFF.

This clonotype was counted only a few times. The V call is TRBV5-1, the J call TRBJ2-1, with D tentatively TRBD1 (6 bases). The CDR3 spans 15 residues. From germline, CDR1 is SGHRS and CDR2 YFSETQ. Trimming shortened V by 4 bases and J by 8 bases, and 19 bases separated the two germline ends. In DNA, the CDR3 is TGCGCCAGCAGCCCCAAATCGCAGGGGAGCGATGAGCAGTTCTTC. It codes for CASSPKSQGSDEQFF.

This clonotype was found many times. This chain links TRBV12-3 or TRBV12-4 with TRBJ2-1, with 7 positions matching TRBD1. Trimming took 4 bases from V and 2 from J; bases not matched to a gene: 2. CDR3 size: 14 residues. This CDR3 reads CASSYRGPYNEQFF. CDR3 nucleotides: TGTGCCAGCAGTTACAGGGGTCCCTACAATGAGCAGTTCTTC.

This clonotype was detected a few times. J is TRBJ2-7 and V is TRBV27; tentatively, D is TRBD1 or TRBD2 (6 bases each). The CDR3 totals 14 residues. V lost 5 bases and J 0 bases, leaving 11 bases between the germline ends. Germline CDR1 reads MNHEY; CDR2 reads SMNVEV (reference sequence). Here the CDR3 DNA reads TGTGCCAGCAGTCGAGGGGGGAGCTCCTACGAGCAGTACGTC. Amino acid sequence: CASSRGGSSYEQYV.

The chain joins TRBV27 to TRBJ2-1, with TRBD1 matching over 9 bases. This CDR3 region has 13 residues. V dropped 4 bases and J dropped 7; count of bases not matched to a gene: 2. Germline V gene data show CDR1 as MNHEY and CDR2 as SMNVEV (reference sequence). The CDR3, as DNA: TGTGCCAGCAGTTGGGGGACAGGGAATGAGCAGTTCTTC. Its protein is CASSWGTGNEQFF.

This clonotype turned up a few times. The chain links TRBV3-1 to TRBJ2-6; 13 bases agree with TRBD2. The CDR3 has 17 residues. Germline assignment: CDR1 LGHDT and CDR2 YNNKEL (reference sequence). V trimming: 7 bases; J trimming: 4 bases; junction bases outside the gene matches: 7. The CDR3 DNA reads as TGTGCCAGCACCCAGACTAGCGGGAGGCGGGGGGCCAACGTCCTGACTTTC. This codes for CASTQTSGRRGANVLTF.

The V call is TRBV13, the J call TRBJ2-7; no clear D gene. The CDR3 spans 15 residues. Germline V lookup: CDR1 PRHDT, CDR2 FYEKMQ (reference sequence). Trimming left V 4 bases short and J 4 bases short, with 17 bases between. The CDR3 is CASSSSAPGGYEQYF. The CDR3 region has the DNA TGTGCCAGCAGCTCATCGGCACCCGGCGGATACGAGCAGTACTTC.

CDR3 DNA sequence: TGTGCCAGCAGCCGACCCGGGATCGGATATGGCTACACCTTC. Protein product: CASSRPGIGYGYTF. The genes are TRBV7-2 and TRBJ1-2, with D unclear. Germline lookup yields CDR1 SGHTA and CDR2 FQGNSA. Trimming took 5 bases from V and 5 from J, leaving 15 bases between them. The CDR3 consists of 14 residues.

The rearrangement uses TRBV6-6 and TRBJ2-5; TRBD1 might be the D (6 bases). This CDR3 has 13 amino acids. The germline V and J ends were trimmed by 6 bases and 2 bases, with 10 bases remaining between them. Germline values: CDR1 MNHNY, CDR2 SVGAGI (reference sequence). CDR3 sequence reads: CASRRQVQETQYF. The CDR3, as DNA: TGTGCCAGCAGACGACAGGTACAAGAGACCCAGTACTTC.

This clonotype was seen at least ten times. This chain connects TRBV5-1 to TRBJ2-1; TRBD2 matches 9 bases. The V gene end was trimmed by 5 bases and the J gene end by 8 bases; junction bases not matched to a gene: 14. CDR3 length: 16 residues. CDR1 is SGHRS, CDR2 YFSETQ, per germline. The CDR3 region is CASSFSGASGIDEQFF. The CDR3 DNA reads TGCGCCAGCAGTTTCTCAGGGGCTAGCGGGATTGATGAGCAGTTCTTC. The variable domain in full, with the rest retrieved from reference TRBV5-1 and TRBJ2-1, is KAGVTQTPRYLIKTRGQQVTLSCSPISGHRSVSWYQQTPGQGLQFLFEYFSETQRNKGNFPGRFSGRQFSNSRSEMNVSTLELGDSALYLCASSFSGASGIDEQFFGPGTRLTVL.

The genes are TRBV11-2 and TRBJ2-7; D remains unclear. Germline V gene lookup returns CDR1 SGHAT and CDR2 FQNNGV. This CDR3 is built from 13 residues. Trimming stripped 0 bases from V and 3 bases from J, with 6 bases between. The CDR3 here is CASSLDAIYEQYV. Written as DNA, the CDR3 is TGTGCCAGCAGCTTAGATGCCATCTACGAGCAGTACGTC.

This clonotype was detected a few times. V gene TRBV11-2 combines with J gene TRBJ2-1, with 12 bases aligning to TRBD2. V shed 7 bases, J shed 9 bases, and the junction held 19 bases outside the gene matches. The germline V gene encodes CDR1 SGHAT and CDR2 FQNNGV. This CDR3 is 18 amino acids long. CDR3 DNA: TGTGCCAGCACGATGACTAGCGGGAGTATCCCCCACAATAGTGAGCAGTTCTTC. The encoded protein is CASTMTSGSIPHNSEQFF.

This clonotype was observed a few times. The CDR3 sequence is CSARGGTRPENEQYF. For the CDR3, the DNA is TGCAGTGCTAGAGGCGGGACACGCCCCGAGAACGAGCAGTACTTC. This rearrangement joins TRBV20-1 to TRBJ2-7; D is perhaps TRBD1 or TRBD2 (6 bases each). Germline CDR1 and CDR2: DFQATT and SNEGSKA (reference sequence). V was cut by 1 base and J by 5 bases, with 18 bases left in between. The CDR3 runs 15 residues.

This sequence joins TRBV5-1 and TRBJ2-5; TRBD2 aligns across 8 bases. Germline-derived CDR1 and CDR2 are SGHRS and YFSETQ. The ends lost 4 bases at V and 0 bases at J; junction bases unmatched: 5. The CDR3 contains 15 residues. CDR3 residues: CASSHSGSNQETQYF. DNA for the CDR3: TGCGCCAGCAGCCACAGCGGGAGCAACCAAGAGACCCAGTACTTC.

The chain combines TRBV12-3 or TRBV12-4 with TRBJ1-1, with D possibly TRBD1 on 5 matching bases. V was shortened by 4 bases and J by 5 bases, with 11 bases between the two germline ends. CDR3 length: 13 amino acids. CDR3 in DNA: TGTGCCAGCAGTTATGGGGCCAGGACTGAAGCTTTCTTT. Its protein product is CASSYGARTEAFF.

This clonotype appeared a few times. V usage is TRBV7-6 and J usage is TRBJ2-3; D tentatively reads TRBD1 or TRBD2 (5 bases each). The V gene's germline CDR1 is SGHVS and CDR2 FNYEAQ. V lost 5 bases, J lost 4 bases, and 16 bases lay in between. The CDR3 consists of 15 residues. DNA for the CDR3: TGTGCCAGCAGCCCCCGGGACCGATTCGCAGATACGCAGTATTTT. Amino acid sequence: CASSPRDRFADTQYF.

This clonotype has just one count. The chain has TRBV7-2 and TRBJ2-5, with a possible D match to TRBD2 (6 bases). Germline CDR1 and CDR2: SGHTA and FQGNSA. V was cut by 5 bases and J by 5 bases, with 18 bases left in between. CDR3 length: 15 amino acids. The CDR3 nucleotides read TGTGCCAGCAGCCTGAGGGACTCGCCGAGGGAGACCCAGTACTTC. Protein product: CASSLRDSPRETQYF.

The V call is TRBV12-3 or TRBV12-4, the J call TRBJ2-3; TRBD1 agrees at 9 bases. The CDR3 loop spans 15 amino acids. The V segment lost 6 bases and the J segment 4 bases; nucleotides outside the gene matches: 8. CDR3: CASSPGTGTSDTQYF. CDR3 nucleotide sequence: TGTGCCAGCAGCCCCGGGACAGGGACTTCAGATACGCAGTATTTT.

The J gene is TRBJ2-5, the V gene TRBV12-3 or TRBV12-4, with TRBD1 matching 9 bases. This CDR3 comprises 14 residues. With 6 bases clipped from V and 5 bases from J, the junction kept 7 bases outside the gene matches. The CDR3 protein is CASSGTGLWETQYF. In DNA, the CDR3 is TGTGCCAGCAGCGGGACAGGGCTTTGGGAGACCCAGTACTTC.

This clonotype was observed a few times. The rearrangement uses TRBV4-1 and TRBJ1-2; 7 bases match TRBD1. The CDR3 is 15 residues long. Per the germline V gene, CDR1 is MGHRA and CDR2 is YSYEKL. J was trimmed by 8 bases and V by 4 bases; bases with no gene match: 13. The CDR3 bases are TGCGCCAGCAGCCTCAGAGGTGACAGGGAGGCCGGCTACACCTTC. This translates into CASSLRGDREAGYTF.

At least ten counts were recorded for this clonotype. This chain joins TRBV18 and TRBJ2-1, with a possible D match to TRBD2 (6 bases). Germline V gene lookup returns CDR1 KGHSH and CDR2 LQKENI. Trimming took off 3 bases at V and 10 bases at J, with 13 bases between the two ends. The CDR3 covers 13 residues. CDR3 in amino acids: CASSPGLSEEQFF. CDR3 bases: TGTGCCAGCTCACCCGGACTATCCGAAGAGCAGTTCTTC.

The chain recombines TRBV7-9 with TRBJ1-4; D possibly corresponds to TRBD1 (6 bases). Germline lookup yields CDR1 SEHNR and CDR2 FQNEAQ (reference sequence). This CDR3 comprises 15 residues. V was shortened by 1 base and J by 3 bases, with 9 bases between the two germline ends. CDR3 coding DNA: TGTGCCAGCAGCTTAGAACAGGGTTCTAATGAAAAACTGTTTTTT. Translating it yields CASSLEQGSNEKLFF.

The chain employs TRBV4-1 and TRBJ2-7; D is unclear. The V gene lost 0 bases and the J gene lost 1 base, with 16 bases spanning the gap. The length of the CDR3 is 17 residues. Per the germline V gene, CDR1 is MGHRA and CDR2 is YSYEKL. CDR3 nucleotides: TGCGCCAGCAGCCAAGAAGAGGTTAGGTATTTTTCCTACGAGCAGTACTTC. As protein: CASSQEEVRYFSYEQYF.

This clonotype showed up many times. V gene TRBV7-2 combines with J gene TRBJ2-2; 10 nucleotides agree with TRBD2. The CDR3 has 17 amino acids. Germline trimming cut 5 bases from V and 7 bases from J; bases unmatched to any gene: 13. The germline CDR1 and CDR2 sequences are SGHTA and FQGNSA. Here the CDR3 reads CASSIIPAGGPGGELFF. CDR3 coding DNA: TGTGCCAGCAGCATTATCCCAGCGGGAGGGCCCGGCGGGGAGCTGTTTTTT.

This clonotype came up a few times. The V and J genes are TRBV3-1 and TRBJ1-1; perhaps TRBD1 as D (5 bases). The length of the CDR3 is 13 residues. Trimming pared 1 base from V and 7 bases from J, leaving 10 bases between. From germline, CDR1 is LGHDT and CDR2 YNNKEL (reference sequence). The CDR3 bases are TGTGCCAGCAGCCAAGGGGGACCGGGTGAAGCTTTCTTT. As protein: CASSQGGPGEAFF.

The table lists this clonotype with a few counts. The rearrangement joins TRBV14 to TRBJ2-5, with D possibly being TRBD1 (6 bases). V shed 4 bases and J shed 3 bases, with 18 bases lying between them. Germline CDR1 reads SGHDN; CDR2 reads FVKESK. The CDR3 runs to 16 residues. The CDR3 here is CASSPEPGTRKETQYF. The CDR3 coding sequence is TGTGCCAGCAGCCCCGAACCCGGGACACGGAAAGAGACCCAGTACTTC.

V and J are TRBV5-1 and TRBJ2-7; 11 nucleotides line up with TRBD1. The CDR3 is 15 residues long. CDR1 and CDR2 from the germline V gene are SGHRS and YFSETQ. Trimming removed 4 bases from V and 4 bases from J; junction bases left unmatched: 7. Written as DNA, the CDR3 is TGCGCCAGCAGCCATGGGACAGGGGGAGGGTACGAGCAGTACGTC. It codes for CASSHGTGGGYEQYV.

This chain uses TRBV20-1 with TRBJ2-3; D is perhaps TRBD1 (6 bases). With 7 bases removed from V and 4 bases from J, the gap between germline ends came to 12 bases. Germline CDR1 is DFQATT and CDR2 is SNEGSKA (reference sequence). The CDR3 contains 12 residues. This chain's CDR3 is CSVTPGADTQYF. In nucleotides, the CDR3 is TGCAGTGTTACGCCAGGGGCAGATACGCAGTATTTT.

The chain recombines TRBV20-1 with TRBJ2-7, with TRBD2 matching over 8 bases. The CDR3 has 12 amino acids. Germline CDR1 and CDR2: DFQATT and SNEGSKA (reference sequence). Germline trimming cut 6 bases from V and 0 bases from J; bases unmatched to any gene: 1. CDR3 amino acids: CSAGTSSYEQYV. The CDR3 DNA follows: TGCAGTGCGGGGACTAGCTCCTACGAGCAGTACGTC.

The chain carries TRBV5-8 and TRBJ1-4, with D hard to call. This CDR3 has 16 amino acids. Trimming stripped 2 bases from V and 0 bases from J, with 11 bases between. CDR1 is SGHTS and CDR2 is YDEGEE in the germline V gene. The CDR3 loop reads CASSFNIKATNEKLFF. The DNA of the CDR3 is TGTGCCAGCAGCTTCAACATAAAGGCAACTAATGAAAAACTGTTTTTT.